These 32 T cell receptor beta chains share one sample of origin, sequenced in a study of blood T cells in healthy people across ages. The authors ran a second PCR of roughly 6 to 12 cycles using a sample-barcoded 5' primer and a J-beta primer mix. TCRdb re-called the 5' RACE reads through MiXCR, storing one row per CDR3 protein. The sample records hundreds of thousands of distinct CDR3 sequences, roughly 50% being singletons. The specimen sequenced was blood. All receptors come from a man between 35 and 55 years old in good health.

This clonotype has at least ten counts. The V call is TRBV7-2, the J call TRBJ2-1, with D tentatively TRBD1 or TRBD2 (5 bases each). The V end was cut by 5 bases, the J end by 6 bases, with 14 bases between. Germline assignment: CDR1 SGHTA and CDR2 FQGNSA. There are 14 residues in the CDR3. The DNA of the CDR3 is TGTGCCAGCAGCAGAGCCTTCGGGGCCAATGAGCAGTTCTTC. It specifies CASSRAFGANEQFF.

V and J are TRBV7-3 and TRBJ2-6; D is possibly TRBD2 (6 bases). V lost 3 bases and J lost 5, with 11 bases in between. Germline V CDR1 and CDR2: SGHTA, FQGTGA. This CDR3 is built from 15 residues. The CDR3 nucleotides read TGTGCCAGCAGCTTGGGGGGTATGAGGGCCAACGTCCTGACTTTC. Translating it yields CASSLGGMRANVLTF.

The rearrangement uses TRBV3-1 and TRBJ1-6; D ambiguous. The CDR3 extends over 14 amino acids. The V end lost 1 base, the J end lost 8 bases, and 9 bases lay between the germline ends. The germline V gene encodes CDR1 LGHDT and CDR2 YNNKEL (reference sequence). DNA for the CDR3: TGTGCCAGCAGCCAAGCAAGGTCGTATTCACCCCTCCACTTT. It is translated as CASSQARSYSPLHF.

The gene calls are TRBV3-1 and TRBJ2-1; weak D call: TRBD2 (6 bases). Trimming took 1 base from V and 7 from J, leaving 14 bases between them. The CDR3 is made up of 15 amino acids. Per germline, CDR1 LGHDT and CDR2 YNNKEL (reference sequence). This chain's CDR3 is CASSQGLDLVNEQFF. The CDR3 region has the DNA TGTGCCAGCAGCCAAGGACTAGACCTGGTAAATGAGCAGTTCTTC.

This chain links TRBV20-1 with TRBJ1-5; possible D gene TRBD1, 6 bases. The ends were cut back, 0 bases at V and 5 bases at J, with 11 bases in the middle. Germline-derived CDR1 and CDR2 are DFQATT and SNEGSKA (reference sequence). The CDR3 extends over 14 amino acids. The CDR3 sequence: CSARDLDRYQPQHF. The CDR3 DNA sequence: TGCAGTGCTAGAGATCTGGACAGATATCAGCCCCAGCATTTT.

This clonotype has just a few counts. V gene TRBV7-2 combines with J gene TRBJ2-7; 7 nucleotides agree with TRBD2. The germline V gene has CDR1 SGHTA and CDR2 FQGNSA. V lost 5 bases to trimming and J lost 2 bases; unmatched junction nucleotides: 9. This CDR3 region has 15 residues. CDR3 region: CASSPVGGSPYEQYF. Written as DNA, the CDR3 is TGTGCCAGCAGCCCAGTCGGCGGGAGTCCCTACGAGCAGTACTTC.

This chain uses TRBV20-1 with TRBJ2-3, with 13 bases matching TRBD2. From germline, CDR1 is DFQATT and CDR2 SNEGSKA (reference sequence). This CDR3 spans 14 amino acids. V lost 5 bases to trimming and J lost 3 bases; unmatched junction nucleotides: 2. CDR3 in amino acids: CSAQTSGGTDTQYF. The CDR3 DNA reads as TGCAGTGCTCAGACTAGCGGGGGGACAGATACGCAGTATTTT.

The CDR3: CASSLMTGELFF. The CDR3 region has the DNA TGCGCCAGCAGCTTAATGACCGGGGAGCTGTTTTTT. The chain couples TRBV5-1 to TRBJ2-2; D not certain. The CDR3 length is 12 residues. CDR1 and CDR2 (germline): SGHRS, YFSETQ. V lost 2 bases to trimming and J lost 5 bases, with 4 bases between them. Together with reference TRBV5-1 and TRBJ2-2, the CDR3 gives the full variable domain: KAGVTQTPRYLIKTRGQQVTLSCSPISGHRSVSWYQQTPGQGLQFLFEYFSETQRNKGNFPGRFSGRQFSNSRSEMNVSTLELGDSALYLCASSLMTGELFFGEGSRLTVL.

The chain employs TRBV7-2 and TRBJ2-7; possibly TRBD2 for D (5 bases). The CDR3 is 13 amino acids. V gave up 5 bases and J gave up 3 bases, with 11 bases separating them. Germline CDR1 is SGHTA and CDR2 is FQGNSA. The CDR3 nucleotides are TGTGCCAGCAGCAGACCCGGGGTCTACGAGCAGTACTTC. Translating gives CASSRPGVYEQYF. The complete variable domain, with remaining parts taken from reference TRBV7-2 and TRBJ2-7, reads GAGVSQSPSNKVTEKGKDVELRCDPISGHTALYWYRQSLGQGLEFLIYFQGNSAPDKSGLPSDRFSAERTGGSVSTLTIQRTQQEDSAVYLCASSRPGVYEQYFGPGTRLTVT.

This clonotype was recorded many times. The CDR3 sequence is CAISEWIYNEQFF. The CDR3 DNA reads TGTGCCATCAGTGAGTGGATATACAATGAGCAGTTCTTC. The genes are TRBV10-3 and TRBJ2-1; D remains ambiguous. The CDR3 runs 13 residues. Trimming stripped 1 base from V and 4 bases from J, with 5 bases between. Germline CDR1 reads ENHRY; CDR2 reads SYGVKD.

This clonotype was found once. This chain connects TRBV24-1 to TRBJ2-1; D unclear. The CDR3 covers 13 residues. Germline CDR1 reads KGHDR; CDR2 reads SFDVKD. Trimming removed 5 bases at V and 4 bases at J, with 8 bases between. CDR3: CATSGSGYNEQFF. The CDR3 DNA follows: TGTGCCACCAGTGGGTCTGGGTACAATGAGCAGTTCTTC.

The genes are TRBV29-1 and TRBJ2-2; TRBD1 might be the D (6 bases). The germline V gene has CDR1 SQVTM and CDR2 ANQGSEA. The CDR3 consists of 15 residues. The V and J ends lost 7 bases and 2 bases respectively, with 17 bases between them. This CDR3 reads CSAGTQGLNTGELFF. DNA of the CDR3: TGCAGCGCTGGGACCCAGGGGTTAAACACCGGGGAGCTGTTTTTT.

This clonotype was counted once. The rearrangement joins TRBV20-1 to TRBJ2-1; TRBD1 agrees at 10 bases. The CDR3 has 17 residues. V shed 6 bases and J 0 bases; nucleotides not matched to a gene: 11. The germline V gene has CDR1 DFQATT and CDR2 SNEGSKA (reference sequence). This CDR3 reads CSATDRGQGSSYNEQFF. Written as DNA, the CDR3 is TGCAGTGCAACAGACAGGGGGCAGGGGAGCTCCTACAATGAGCAGTTCTTC.

The J gene is TRBJ2-5, the V gene TRBV10-3; 8 bases are shared with TRBD2. This CDR3 has 13 amino acids. V dropped 8 bases and J dropped 3; count of bases not matched to a gene: 5. CDR1 is ENHRY, CDR2 SYGVKD, per germline. The CDR3, as DNA: TGTGCCATCTCCGTACTAGCGGAAGAGACCCAGTACTTC. It is translated as CAISVLAEETQYF.

The rearrangement joins TRBV20-1 to TRBJ1-5, with D possibly matching TRBD1 (6 bases). The CDR3 is made up of 18 amino acids. Germline V gives CDR1 DFQATT, CDR2 SNEGSKA (reference sequence). Between the trimmed V and J ends, which lost 3 bases and 1 base, there was a span of 22 bases. The CDR3 sequence: CSASRTRLRTDSNQPQHF. The CDR3 DNA reads as TGCAGTGCTAGTCGGACCAGGCTGCGGACAGACAGCAATCAGCCCCAGCATTTT.

This rearrangement joins TRBV28 to TRBJ1-2; D remains ambiguous. Trimming took 5 bases from V and 3 from J, leaving 16 bases between them. The CDR3 covers 15 residues. Germline V gene sequence: CDR1 MDHEN, CDR2 SYDVKM. The CDR3 sequence: CASSPIGSDHYGYTF. CDR3 bases: TGTGCCAGCAGTCCTATAGGGTCAGATCACTATGGCTACACCTTC.

As for this clonotype: One junction end does not reproduce the germline sequence, and a read error may be involved. The V and J genes are TRBV12-3 or TRBV12-4 and TRBJ2-3, with a possible D match to TRBD1 (5 bases). The CDR3 is made up of 14 amino acids. CDR3 sequence (DNA): TGTGCCAGCAGTCAAGTCGTGGGCACAGGTACGCAGTATTTT. Translating gives CASSQVVGTGTQYF.

The rearrangement uses TRBV7-2 and TRBJ1-5; 7 bases are a match to TRBD1. The CDR3 consists of 17 residues. CDR1 and CDR2 from the germline V gene are SGHTA and FQGNSA. V shed 4 bases, J shed 9 bases, and the junction held 18 bases outside the gene matches. The chain's CDR3 is CASSSGRGTAQIRPQHF. In nucleotides, the CDR3 is TGTGCCAGCAGCTCCGGTCGGGGGACAGCCCAGATTCGGCCCCAGCATTTT.

V and J are TRBV15 and TRBJ2-1; 9 bases align to TRBD2. The end of the DNA aligns better with TRBJ2-7, so the J call may be wrong. Germline assignment: CDR1 LNHNV and CDR2 YYDKDF (reference sequence). The CDR3 contains 18 residues. The CDR3 DNA reads TGTGCCACCAGCGGAATACTAGTTACTAGCGGGTGGTACAATGAGCAGTACTTC. Translating it yields CATSGILVTSGWYNEQYF.

Regarding this clonotype: A junction end diverges from the germline sequence, so it may reflect a read error. This chain uses TRBV28 with TRBJ2-6; D is perhaps TRBD1 (6 bases). Germline V gene data show CDR1 as MDHEN and CDR2 as SYDVKM. The CDR3 has 21 residues. This CDR3 reads CASSFLSSGQEGTSGAHVLTF. CDR3 bases: TGTGCCAGCAGTTTTTTATCTTCGGGACAAGAGGGAACCTCTGGGGCCCACGTCCTGACTTTC. The whole variable domain, remainder taken from reference TRBV28 and TRBJ2-6, is DVKVTQSSRYLVKRTGEKVFLECVQDMDHENMFWYRQDPGLGLRLIYFSYDVKMKEKGDIPEGYSVSREKKERFSLILESASTNQTSMYLCASSFLSSGQEGTSGAHVLTFGAGSRLTVL.

The rearrangement uses TRBV24-1 and TRBJ2-5, with D possibly TRBD1 on 6 matching bases. The end of the DNA is better explained by TRBJ2-7, so the J call may be wrong. From germline, CDR1 is KGHDR and CDR2 SFDVKD. This CDR3 spans 12 amino acids. The CDR3 coding sequence is TGTGCCACCGGGCAGGGGAACTACGAGCAGTACTTC. It is translated as CATGQGNYEQYF.

In this sample, this clonotype turned up a few times. J is TRBJ1-2 and V is TRBV12-3 or TRBV12-4; 7 bases are a match to TRBD1. Unmatched junction bases numbered 21, after V lost 11 bases and J lost 6 bases. The CDR3 sequence is 16 residues long. The DNA of the CDR3 is TGTGCCGTGGGCCAGATGGGACAGAGAAAAGTGGATGGCTACACCTTC. This codes for CAVGQMGQRKVDGYTF.

The CDR3 loop is CASSSDFSTAAIAKNIQYF. CDR3 coding DNA: TGTGCCAGCAGCTCCGACTTTTCCACGGCGGCTATAGCCAAAAACATTCAGTACTTC. The chain links TRBV6-2 or TRBV6-3 to TRBJ2-4, with D unclear. Germline V CDR1 and CDR2: MNHEY, SVGEGT. The ends were cut back, 6 bases at V and 0 bases at J, with 24 bases in the middle. CDR3 size: 19 residues.

This clonotype was seen more than once but under ten times. This rearrangement joins TRBV27 to TRBJ2-5; 7 nucleotides line up with TRBD1. TRBJ2-7 explains the end of the DNA better; the J call may be wrong. CDR3 length equals 14 residues. The germline V gene has CDR1 MNHEY and CDR2 SMNVEV (reference sequence). This CDR3 is CASSPTGQLYEQYF. CDR3 sequence (DNA): TGTGCCAGCAGTCCGACGGGACAGCTCTACGAGCAGTACTTC.

This chain connects TRBV9 to TRBJ1-1; D perhaps matches TRBD1 (5 bases). This CDR3 has 15 amino acids. Germline lookup yields CDR1 SGDLS and CDR2 YYNGEE. Trimming shortened V by 4 bases and J by 4 bases, and 17 bases separated the two germline ends. Here the CDR3 reads CASSPTPEQATEAFF. CDR3 bases: TGTGCCAGCAGCCCGACGCCCGAACAGGCCACTGAAGCTTTCTTT.

In its sample, this clonotype was seen a few times. The V and J genes are TRBV10-3 and TRBJ2-7; D unresolved. The V end was cut by 0 bases, the J end by 2 bases, with 8 bases between. The CDR3 totals 14 residues. Germline V gene data show CDR1 as ENHRY and CDR2 as SYGVKD. This CDR3 reads CAISESTRAYEQYF. As DNA, the CDR3 is TGTGCCATCAGTGAGTCGACTCGGGCCTACGAGCAGTACTTC.

The V call is TRBV12-3 or TRBV12-4, the J call TRBJ2-3; maybe TRBD1 (6 bases). The length of the CDR3 is 13 residues. The V and J ends lost 9 bases and 5 bases respectively, with 15 bases between them. CDR3 residues: CASRAGVGDTQYF. The CDR3 DNA is TGTGCCAGTAGAGCAGGGGTGGGAGATACGCAGTATTTT.

V gene TRBV3-1 combines with J gene TRBJ2-1, with 8 bases matching TRBD2. The CDR3 is 15 amino acids. The ends lost 0 bases at V and 4 bases at J; junction bases unmatched: 2. CDR1 and CDR2 from the germline V gene are LGHDT and YNNKEL (reference sequence). As DNA, the CDR3 is TGTGCCAGCAGCCAAGAAAGCGGGAGTTACAATGAGCAGTTCTTC. The encoded protein is CASSQESGSYNEQFF.

This clonotype occurred a few times. The chain couples TRBV29-1 to TRBJ2-7; no firm D call. V was shortened by 5 bases and J by 2 bases, with 4 bases between the two germline ends. CDR1 SQVTM and CDR2 ANQGSEA come from the germline V gene. This CDR3 has 10 residues. In nucleotides, the CDR3 is TGCAGCGTTCAAACCTACGAGCAGTACTTC. Amino acid sequence: CSVQTYEQYF.

The chain joins TRBV27 to TRBJ2-2; D is ambiguous. This CDR3 is 13 amino acids long. Deletions cut 4 bases from V and 7 bases from J, with 10 bases between. The germline V gene encodes CDR1 MNHEY and CDR2 SMNVEV (reference sequence). The CDR3 region is CASSSWTNGELFF. For the CDR3, the DNA is TGTGCCAGCAGTTCCTGGACGAACGGGGAGCTGTTTTTT.

The rearrangement links TRBV18 to TRBJ1-2; TRBD1 matches 10 bases. The trim removed 1 base at V and 4 bases at J, leaving 15 bases unmatched. The CDR3 has 19 residues. Looked up from germline, CDR1 is KGHSH and CDR2 is LQKENI. Written as DNA, the CDR3 is TGTGCCAGCTCACCACTTCGAGGCGACAGGGGGCGGATGGGCTATGGCTACACCTTC. Its translation: CASSPLRGDRGRMGYGYTF.

CDR3 residues: CASKDGTGGYYGYTF. Here the CDR3 DNA reads TGTGCCAGCAAGGACGGGACAGGGGGTTACTATGGCTACACCTTC. The chain links TRBV28 to TRBJ1-2, with TRBD1 matching over 11 bases. CDR1 and CDR2 from the germline V gene are MDHEN and SYDVKM. V lost 7 bases, J lost 3 bases, and 7 bases stayed unmatched. The CDR3 length is 15 residues.